These 19 T cell receptor beta chains originate from one sample sequenced in a study of cytomegalovirus exposure and HLA in healthy donors. This PCR relied on a set of 60 Vbeta primers and 13 Jbeta primers. Clones were sequenced by immunoSEQ multiplex PCR, and TCRdb holds only the in-frame ones, with some missing. In the table there are about 120,000 clones, around three quarters of which are singletons. Sequencing was done on a sample of PBMCs. Receptors were obtained from a man younger than 45 in good health and CMV-seropositive.

The chain couples TRBV9 to TRBJ2-3; the D gene is possibly TRBD2 (6 bases). This CDR3 comprises 15 residues. V was trimmed by 2 bases and J by 0 bases, leaving 10 bases between them. Germline V gene sequence: CDR1 SGDLS, CDR2 YYNGEE. CDR3 bases: TGTGCCAGCAGCGTCTCGGGAGTAAGCACAGATACGCAGTATTTT. As protein: CASSVSGVSTDTQYF.

The V and J genes are TRBV5-1 and TRBJ2-7, with D perhaps matching TRBD2 (6 bases). Germline V gene sequence: CDR1 SGHRS, CDR2 YFSETQ. CDR3 length: 15 amino acids. V lost 0 bases and J lost 3, with 13 bases in between. In DNA, the CDR3 is TGCGCCAGCAGCTTGGAACCGGGAGTACTCTACGAGCAGTACTTC. Translation: CASSLEPGVLYEQYF.

This chain uses TRBV27 with TRBJ1-5; D gene unclear. The germline V gene has CDR1 MNHEY and CDR2 SMNVEV (reference sequence). The ends were cut back, 2 bases at V and 0 bases at J, with 5 bases in the middle. CDR3 length equals 14 residues. CDR3 nucleotides: TGTGCCAGCAGTTTAGTGTATAGCAATCAGCCCCAGCATTTT. As protein: CASSLVYSNQPQHF.

DNA for the CDR3: TGTGCCAGCAGCTTGGGTTCAGGGGCATATAGCAATCAGCCCCAGCATTTT. Translated, it gives CASSLGSGAYSNQPQHF. J is TRBJ1-5 and V is TRBV7-9; D is possibly TRBD1 (6 bases). There are 17 residues in the CDR3. Germline V gene sequence: CDR1 SEHNR, CDR2 FQNEAQ (reference sequence). The V gene lost 3 bases and the J gene lost 0 bases, with 15 bases spanning the gap.

The chain has TRBV13 and TRBJ1-3; D is unresolved. Trimming removed 6 bases at V and 0 bases at J, with 15 bases between. Germline loops: CDR1 PRHDT, CDR2 FYEKMQ (reference sequence). The CDR3 length is 16 residues. The CDR3 DNA reads as TGTGCCAGCAGAAAGGGAGGGTCGGGCTCTGGAAACACCATATATTTT. Its translation is CASRKGGSGSGNTIYF.

V and J are TRBV7-2 and TRBJ2-3; possible D gene TRBD1, 6 bases. The CDR3 loop spans 14 amino acids. V was pared by 5 bases and J by 2 bases, with 11 bases between. Germline V gene data show CDR1 as SGHTA and CDR2 as FQGNSA. The CDR3 DNA sequence: TGTGCCAGCAGCAAAGACAGGTTCACAGATACGCAGTATTTT. This encodes CASSKDRFTDTQYF. The full variable domain, completed using reference TRBV7-2 and TRBJ2-3, is GAGVSQSPSNKVTEKGKDVELRCDPISGHTALYWYRQSLGQGLEFLIYFQGNSAPDKSGLPSDRFSAERTGGSVSTLTIQRTQQEDSAVYLCASSKDRFTDTQYFGPGTRLTVL.

The chain is built from TRBV4-2 and TRBJ1-1; tentative D call: TRBD1 (5 bases). Germline V lookup: CDR1 LGHNA, CDR2 YNFKEQ. The CDR3 length is 14 residues. Trimming took 1 base from V and 6 from J, leaving 12 bases between them. Here the CDR3 reads CASSQGGGTPEAFF. For the CDR3, the DNA is TGTGCCAGCAGCCAAGGGGGAGGGACCCCTGAAGCTTTCTTT.

The chain employs TRBV5-4 and TRBJ2-3; D not certain. Germline CDR1 reads SGHNT; CDR2 reads YYREEE (reference sequence). The V end lost 1 base, the J end lost 2 bases, and 8 bases lay between the germline ends. The CDR3 loop spans 14 amino acids. The CDR3 DNA reads as TGTGCCAGCAGCTTGTACTCTTACACAGATACGCAGTATTTT. Amino acid sequence: CASSLYSYTDTQYF.

V and J are TRBV6-5 and TRBJ1-2, with 7 bases identical to TRBD1. V lost 7 bases to trimming and J lost 7 bases; unmatched junction nucleotides: 12. The CDR3 sequence is 14 residues long. The germline CDR1 and CDR2 sequences are MNHEY and SVGAGI. The CDR3 nucleotides are TGTGCCAGCACTAAAACTGGGACAGCATTTGGCTACACCTTC. It codes for CASTKTGTAFGYTF.

The rearrangement joins TRBV9 to TRBJ2-3; tentatively, D is TRBD1 (5 bases). The CDR3 contains 13 residues. With 0 bases removed from V and 8 bases from J, the gap between germline ends came to 10 bases. In germline, CDR1 is SGDLS, CDR2 YYNGEE. This CDR3 is CASSVDPQGTQYF. The CDR3 DNA is TGTGCCAGCAGCGTAGATCCCCAGGGTACGCAGTATTTT.

The rearrangement uses TRBV4-1 and TRBJ1-2, with 9 positions matching TRBD1. Germline CDR1 reads MGHRA; CDR2 reads YSYEKL. This CDR3 region has 15 residues. The junction had 6 bases not matched to a gene; V was cut back by 4 bases and J by 3 bases. The CDR3 protein is CASSLTTGGHYGYTF. As DNA, the CDR3 is TGCGCCAGCAGCCTTACGACAGGGGGACACTATGGCTACACCTTC.

This chain links TRBV6-5 with TRBJ2-4, with 7 bases matching TRBD1. Trimming took 4 bases from V and 4 from J; bases not matched to a gene: 7. The CDR3 totals 15 residues. Germline-derived CDR1 and CDR2 are MNHEY and SVGAGI. The CDR3 loop reads CASSSPPTGKNIQYF. DNA for the CDR3: TGTGCCAGCAGTTCCCCCCCGACAGGGAAAAACATTCAGTACTTC.

The V and J genes are TRBV5-1 and TRBJ2-2; tentative D call: TRBD1 (6 bases). V was shortened by 0 bases and J by 7 bases, with 19 bases between the two germline ends. CDR3 length: 17 amino acids. Germline V CDR1 and CDR2: SGHRS, YFSETQ. This chain's CDR3 is CASSLGPQGRGHGELFF. DNA for the CDR3: TGCGCCAGCAGCTTGGGGCCTCAGGGTAGGGGACACGGGGAGCTGTTTTTT.

V gene TRBV5-4 combines with J gene TRBJ2-7; weak D call: TRBD1 (5 bases). Trimming removed 6 bases at V and 3 bases at J, with 16 bases between. The CDR3 totals 14 residues. The germline V gene has CDR1 SGHNT and CDR2 YYREEE (reference sequence). In DNA form, the CDR3 reads TGTGCCAGCACACGGTCAGGGCTACGCTACGAGCAGTACTTC. It encodes CASTRSGLRYEQYF.

CDR3 DNA: TGTGCCAGCAGCCCGCAGACTTACACGGAGGGCTACACCTTC. This codes for CASSPQTYTEGYTF. The genes are TRBV7-8 and TRBJ1-2; D is ambiguous. Trimming pared 5 bases from V and 8 bases from J, leaving 18 bases between. This CDR3 spans 14 amino acids. In germline, CDR1 is SGHVS, CDR2 FQNEAQ.

This chain uses TRBV5-4 with TRBJ1-5; a possible D gene is TRBD1 (6 bases). V was shortened by 2 bases and J by 2 bases, with 11 bases between the two germline ends. CDR3 size: 15 residues. Germline CDR1 SGHNT, CDR2 YYREEE (reference sequence). In DNA form, the CDR3 reads TGTGCCAGCAGCTTCGGGGGGCGCGGCAATCAGCCCCAGCATTTT. It yields the protein CASSFGGRGNQPQHF.

The CDR3 region is CARSLEGVRTSGISCNEQFF. DNA for the CDR3: TGTGCCAGAAGCTTGGAGGGGGTCCGGACTAGCGGGATTTCGTGCAATGAGCAGTTCTTC. The chain is built from TRBV5-3 and TRBJ2-1; 12 nucleotides line up with TRBD2. TRBV5-3 is an ORF, and what it does is uncertain. V dropped 0 bases and J dropped 6; count of bases not matched to a gene: 16. The CDR3 is made up of 20 amino acids.

The CDR3 DNA follows: TGTGCCAGCAGTGTCCAGTATAATGAAAAACTGTTTTTT. It codes for CASSVQYNEKLFF. V usage is TRBV6-1 and J usage is TRBJ1-4; no reliable D call. The CDR3 length is 13 residues. From germline, CDR1 is MNHNS and CDR2 SASEGT. The V end lost 4 bases, the J end lost 4 bases, and 7 bases lay between the germline ends.

The rearrangement joins TRBV9 to TRBJ2-1, with 9 nucleotides matching TRBD1. V lost 3 bases to trimming and J lost 8 bases; unmatched junction nucleotides: 6. The CDR3 runs 14 residues. Germline CDR1 SGDLS, CDR2 YYNGEE. CDR3 sequence reads: CASSAGQGYYEQFF. CDR3 nucleotide sequence: TGTGCCAGCAGCGCGGGACAGGGTTATTATGAGCAGTTCTTC.